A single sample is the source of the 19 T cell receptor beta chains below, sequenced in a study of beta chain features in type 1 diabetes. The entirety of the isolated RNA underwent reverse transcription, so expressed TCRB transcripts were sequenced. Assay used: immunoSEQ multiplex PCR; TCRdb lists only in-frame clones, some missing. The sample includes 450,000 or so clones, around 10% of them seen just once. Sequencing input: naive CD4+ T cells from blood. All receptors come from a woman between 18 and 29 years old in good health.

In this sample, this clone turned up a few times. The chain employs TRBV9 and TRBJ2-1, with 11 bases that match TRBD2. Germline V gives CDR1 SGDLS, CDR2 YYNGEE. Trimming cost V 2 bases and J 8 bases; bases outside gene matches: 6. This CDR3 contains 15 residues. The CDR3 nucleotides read TGTGCCAGCAGCGTGGCTAGCGGGAGGTCCTATGAGCAGTTCTTC. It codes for CASSVASGRSYEQFF.

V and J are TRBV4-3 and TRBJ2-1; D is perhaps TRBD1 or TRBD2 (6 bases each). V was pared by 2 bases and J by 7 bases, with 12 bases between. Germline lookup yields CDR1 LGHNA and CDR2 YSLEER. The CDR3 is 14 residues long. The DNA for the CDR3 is TGCGCCAGCAGCCAATGGTCGGGGGCAAATGAGCAGTTCTTC. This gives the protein CASSQWSGANEQFF.

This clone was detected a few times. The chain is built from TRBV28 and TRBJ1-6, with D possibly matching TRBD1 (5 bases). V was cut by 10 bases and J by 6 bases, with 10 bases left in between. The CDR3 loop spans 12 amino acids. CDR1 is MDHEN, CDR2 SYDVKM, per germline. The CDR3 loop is CAMRGGNSPLHF. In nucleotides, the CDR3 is TGTGCCATGAGGGGTGGTAATTCACCCCTCCACTTT.

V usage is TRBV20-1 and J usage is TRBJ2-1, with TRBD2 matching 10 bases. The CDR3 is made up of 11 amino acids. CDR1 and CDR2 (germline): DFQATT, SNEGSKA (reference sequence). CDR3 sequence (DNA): TGCTGTCTAGCGGGAGTTCGTGAGCAGTTCTTC. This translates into CCLAGVREQFF.

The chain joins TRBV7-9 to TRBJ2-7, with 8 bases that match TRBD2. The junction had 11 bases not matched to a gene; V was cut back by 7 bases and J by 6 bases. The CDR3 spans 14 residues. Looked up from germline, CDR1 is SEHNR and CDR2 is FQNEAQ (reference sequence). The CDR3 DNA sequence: TGTGCCAGCACGAATACGGGAGGGTTGGCCGAGCAGTACTTC. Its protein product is CASTNTGGLAEQYF. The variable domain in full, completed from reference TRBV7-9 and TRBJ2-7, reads DTGVSQNPRHKITKRGQNVTFRCDPISEHNRLYWYRQTLGQGPEFLTYFQNEAQLEKSRLLSDRFSAERPKGSFSTLEIQRTEQGDSAMYLCASTNTGGLAEQYFGPGTRLTVT.

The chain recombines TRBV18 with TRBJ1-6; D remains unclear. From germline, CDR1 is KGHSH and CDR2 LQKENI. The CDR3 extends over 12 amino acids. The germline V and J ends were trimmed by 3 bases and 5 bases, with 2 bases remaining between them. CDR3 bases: TGTGCCAGCTCACCGAATAATTCACCCCTCCACTTT. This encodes CASSPNNSPLHF. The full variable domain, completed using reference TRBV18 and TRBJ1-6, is NAGVMQNPRHLVRRRGQEARLRCSPMKGHSHVYWYRQLPEEGLKFMVYLQKENIIDESGMPKERFSAEFPKEGPSILRIQQVVRGDSAAYFCASSPNNSPLHFGNGTRLTVT.

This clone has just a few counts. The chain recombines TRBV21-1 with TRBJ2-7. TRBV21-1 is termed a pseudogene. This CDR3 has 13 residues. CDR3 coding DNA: TGTGCCAGCAGCAAAGAAAGCTCCTACGAGCAGTACGTC. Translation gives CASSKESSYEQYV.

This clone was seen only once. The CDR3 nucleotides are TGTGCCAGCAGTTACGAGGGAGGGGATGAGCAGTTCTTC. Amino acid sequence: CASSYEGGDEQFF. The chain employs TRBV6-5 and TRBJ2-1; the match to TRBD2 covers 7 bases. The V and J ends lost 2 bases and 8 bases, in that order; junction bases with no gene match: 3. The CDR3 sequence is 13 residues long. CDR1 and CDR2 (germline): MNHEY, SVGAGI.

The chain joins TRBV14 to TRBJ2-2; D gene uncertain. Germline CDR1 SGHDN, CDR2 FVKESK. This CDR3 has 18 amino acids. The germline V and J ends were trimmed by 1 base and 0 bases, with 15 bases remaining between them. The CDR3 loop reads CASSQASFRRTNTGELFF. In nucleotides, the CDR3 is TGTGCCAGCAGCCAAGCCTCCTTCCGCCGTACGAACACCGGGGAGCTGTTTTTT.

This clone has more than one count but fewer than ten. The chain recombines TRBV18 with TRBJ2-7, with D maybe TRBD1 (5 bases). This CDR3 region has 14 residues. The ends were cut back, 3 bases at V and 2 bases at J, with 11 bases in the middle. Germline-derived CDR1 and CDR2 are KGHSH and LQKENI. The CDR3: CASSPGPGTYEQYV. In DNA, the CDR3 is TGTGCCAGCTCACCGGGGCCAGGAACCTACGAGCAGTACGTC.

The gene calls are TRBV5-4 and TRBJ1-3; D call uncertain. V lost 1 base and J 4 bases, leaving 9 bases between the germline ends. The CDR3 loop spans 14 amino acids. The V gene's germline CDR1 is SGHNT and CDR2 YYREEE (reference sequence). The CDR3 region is CASSLPGLGNTIYF. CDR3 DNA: TGTGCCAGCAGCTTGCCTGGATTGGGAAACACCATATATTTT.

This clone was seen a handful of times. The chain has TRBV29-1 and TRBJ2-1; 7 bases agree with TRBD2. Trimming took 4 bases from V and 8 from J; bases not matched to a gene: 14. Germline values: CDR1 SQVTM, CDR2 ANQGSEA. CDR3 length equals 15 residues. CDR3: CSVGIGLGAPYEQFF. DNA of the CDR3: TGCAGCGTTGGGATCGGACTAGGGGCCCCCTATGAGCAGTTCTTC.

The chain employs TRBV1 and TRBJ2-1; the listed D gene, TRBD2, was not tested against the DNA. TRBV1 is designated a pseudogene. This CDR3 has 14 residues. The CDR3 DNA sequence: TGCACCAGCAGCCGACCTAGCGGGTCAGGTGAGCAGTTCTTC. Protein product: CTSSRPSGSGEQFF.

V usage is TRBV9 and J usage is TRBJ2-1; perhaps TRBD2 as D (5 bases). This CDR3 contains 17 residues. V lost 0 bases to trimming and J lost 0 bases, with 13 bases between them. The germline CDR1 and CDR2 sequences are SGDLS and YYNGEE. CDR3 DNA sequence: TGTGCCAGCAGCGTAGGGGGAGTTTCTAGCTCCTACAATGAGCAGTTCTTC. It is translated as CASSVGGVSSSYNEQFF.

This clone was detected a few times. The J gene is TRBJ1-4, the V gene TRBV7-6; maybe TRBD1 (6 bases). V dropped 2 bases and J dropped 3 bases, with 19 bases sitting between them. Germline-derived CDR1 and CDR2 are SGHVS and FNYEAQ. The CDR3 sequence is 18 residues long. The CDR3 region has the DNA TGTGCCAGCAGCTTATCAAGGACAGTTTATGACTCTAATGAAAAACTGTTTTTT. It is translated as CASSLSRTVYDSNEKLFF.

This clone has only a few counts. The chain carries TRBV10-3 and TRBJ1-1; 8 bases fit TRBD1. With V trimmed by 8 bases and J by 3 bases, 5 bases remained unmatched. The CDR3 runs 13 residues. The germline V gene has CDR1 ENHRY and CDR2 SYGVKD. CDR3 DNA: TGTGCCATCTCACAGGGGGTTGACACTGAAGCTTTCTTT. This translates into CAISQGVDTEAFF.

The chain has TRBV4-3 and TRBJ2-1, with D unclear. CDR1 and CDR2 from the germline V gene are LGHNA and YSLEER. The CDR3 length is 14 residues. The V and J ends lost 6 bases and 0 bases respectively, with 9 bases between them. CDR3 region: CASSKASSYNEQFF. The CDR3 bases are TGCGCCAGCAGTAAGGCGAGCTCCTACAATGAGCAGTTCTTC.

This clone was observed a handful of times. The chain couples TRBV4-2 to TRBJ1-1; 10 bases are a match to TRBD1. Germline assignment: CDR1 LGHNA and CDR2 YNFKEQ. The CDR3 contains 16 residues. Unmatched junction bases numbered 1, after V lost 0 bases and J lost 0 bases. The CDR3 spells CASSQEGTGVNTEAFF. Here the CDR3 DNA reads TGTGCCAGCAGCCAAGAGGGGACAGGGGTGAACACTGAAGCTTTCTTT.

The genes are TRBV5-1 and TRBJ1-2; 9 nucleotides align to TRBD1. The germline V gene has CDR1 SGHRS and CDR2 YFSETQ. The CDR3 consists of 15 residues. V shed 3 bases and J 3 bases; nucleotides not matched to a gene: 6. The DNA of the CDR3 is TGCGCCAGCAGCTACGGACAGGGGCTCGACTATGGCTACACCTTC. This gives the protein CASSYGQGLDYGYTF.